These 3 T cell receptor beta chains came from one sample sequenced in a study of blood T cell repertoires in COVID-19. Libraries were prepared by immunoSEQ multiplex PCR; TCRdb keeps only in-frame clonotypes and omits some of them. This sample has about 210,000 clones; about 88% occur once, and the top ten carry more than 1.5%. The sequenced sample was peripheral blood. Receptors were obtained from a man between 65 and 80 years old with acute or convalescent COVID-19.

The V and J genes are TRBV6-5 and TRBJ1-1; D unclear. Germline V CDR1 and CDR2: MNHEY, SVGAGI. V shed 0 bases and J shed 1 base, with 6 bases lying between them. This CDR3 comprises 14 residues. CDR3 loop: CASSYSEGNTEAFF. In DNA form, the CDR3 reads TGTGCCAGCAGTTACTCGGAGGGGAACACTGAAGCTTTCTTT.

This chain uses TRBV2 with TRBJ1-1; 9 bases agree with TRBD1. CDR1 and CDR2 from the germline V gene are SNHLY and FYNNEI. The V and J ends lost 9 bases and 4 bases, in that order; junction bases with no gene match: 3. There are 12 residues in the CDR3. The CDR3, as DNA: TGTGCCAGAAACAGGGGGCCCACTGAAGCTTTCTTT. Its protein is CARNRGPTEAFF.

This sequence joins TRBV6-5 and TRBJ2-5; D is unresolved. From germline, CDR1 is MNHEY and CDR2 SVGAGI. V lost 6 bases, J lost 5 bases, and 16 bases lay in between. The CDR3 loop spans 14 amino acids. The CDR3 DNA reads TGTGCCAGCAGCACGGGTTGGGTTCGGGAGACCCAGTACTTC. Protein sequence: CASSTGWVRETQYF.